This T cell receptor (beta chain) appears in the sequencing data of a study of blood T cells in healthy people across ages. Together with a sample-barcoded 5' primer, a J-beta primer mix was included in a second PCR lasting about 7 to 12 cycles. TCRdb ran MiXCR on the 5' RACE reads and lists one entry per CDR3 protein. The sample consists of roughly 1.4 million distinct CDR3 sequences, 55% to 75% of them appearing once. Of note for this clonotype: Its specificity is unknown.

Germline V gene sequence: CDR1 LGHNT, CDR2 FRNRAP. The CDR3 sequence is 13 residues long. Study-level points and caveats: A strong correlation was found between TCR beta diversity and the percentage of naive T cells.

Sequencing input: blood. The clonotype originates from a man younger than 30 in good health. This chain uses TRBV12-5 with TRBJ2-7, with D perhaps matching TRBD1 (7 bases). Judging by the DNA end, TRBJ2-5 fits better; the J call may be wrong. The CDR3 spells CASGFPGGETQYF. CDR3 nucleotides: TGTGCTAGTGGTTTTCCAGGGGGGGAGACCCAGTACTTC.